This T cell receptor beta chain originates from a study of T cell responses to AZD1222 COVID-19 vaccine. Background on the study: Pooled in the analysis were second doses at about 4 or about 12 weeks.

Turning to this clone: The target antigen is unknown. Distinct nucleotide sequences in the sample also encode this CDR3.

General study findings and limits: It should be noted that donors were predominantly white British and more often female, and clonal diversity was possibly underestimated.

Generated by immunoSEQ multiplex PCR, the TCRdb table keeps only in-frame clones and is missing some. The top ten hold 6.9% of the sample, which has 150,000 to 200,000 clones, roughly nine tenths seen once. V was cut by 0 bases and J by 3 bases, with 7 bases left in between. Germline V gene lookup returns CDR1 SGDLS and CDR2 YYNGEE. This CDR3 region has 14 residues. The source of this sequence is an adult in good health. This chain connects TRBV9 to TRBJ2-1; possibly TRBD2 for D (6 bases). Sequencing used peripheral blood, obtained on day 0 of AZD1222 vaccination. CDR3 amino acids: CASSVAGDYNEQFF. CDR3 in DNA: TGTGCCAGCAGCGTAGCGGGGGACTACAATGAGCAGTTCTTC.